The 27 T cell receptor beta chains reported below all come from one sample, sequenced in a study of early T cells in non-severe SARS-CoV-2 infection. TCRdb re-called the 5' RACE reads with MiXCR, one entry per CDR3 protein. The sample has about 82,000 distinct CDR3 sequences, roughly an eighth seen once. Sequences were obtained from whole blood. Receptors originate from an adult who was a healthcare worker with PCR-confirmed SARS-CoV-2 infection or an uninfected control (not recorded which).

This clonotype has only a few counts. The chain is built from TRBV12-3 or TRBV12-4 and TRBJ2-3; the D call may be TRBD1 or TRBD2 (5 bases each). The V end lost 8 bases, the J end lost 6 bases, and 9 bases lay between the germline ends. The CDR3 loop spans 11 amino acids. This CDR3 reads CASRGEDTQYF. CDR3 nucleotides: TGTGCCAGCCGAGGGGAGGATACGCAGTATTTT.

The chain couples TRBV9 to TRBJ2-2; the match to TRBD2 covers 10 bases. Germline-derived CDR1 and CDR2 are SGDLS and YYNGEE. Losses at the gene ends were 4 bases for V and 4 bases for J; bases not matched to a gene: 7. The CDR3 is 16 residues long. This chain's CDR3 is CASSTLAGGLTGELFF. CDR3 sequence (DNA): TGTGCCAGCAGCACATTAGCGGGGGGACTCACCGGGGAGCTGTTTTTT.

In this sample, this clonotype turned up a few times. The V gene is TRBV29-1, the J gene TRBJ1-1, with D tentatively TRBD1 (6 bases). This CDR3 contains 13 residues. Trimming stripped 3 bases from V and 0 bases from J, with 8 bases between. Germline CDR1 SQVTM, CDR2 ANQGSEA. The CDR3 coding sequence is TGCAGCGTTGAGAGACAGGTGAACACTGAAGCTTTCTTT. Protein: CSVERQVNTEAFF.

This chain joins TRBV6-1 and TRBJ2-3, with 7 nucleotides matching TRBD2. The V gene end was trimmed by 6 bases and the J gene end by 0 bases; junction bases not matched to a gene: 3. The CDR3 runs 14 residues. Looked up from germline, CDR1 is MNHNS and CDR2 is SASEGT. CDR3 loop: CASRSSGSTDTQYF. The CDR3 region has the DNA TGTGCCAGCAGGAGTAGCGGGAGCACAGATACGCAGTATTTT.

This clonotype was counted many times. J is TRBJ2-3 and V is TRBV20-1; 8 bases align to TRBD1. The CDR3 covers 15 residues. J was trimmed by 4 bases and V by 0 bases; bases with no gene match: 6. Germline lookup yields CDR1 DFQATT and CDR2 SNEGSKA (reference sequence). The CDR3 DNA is TGCAGTGCTAGAGACCGGACAGGGTTGGCAGATACGCAGTATTTT. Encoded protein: CSARDRTGLADTQYF.

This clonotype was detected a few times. The CDR3 loop reads CASSQERGGGQHF. The CDR3 DNA sequence: TGCGCCAGCAGCCAAGAGAGGGGGGGAGGCCAGCATTTT. The rearrangement joins TRBV4-1 to TRBJ1-5; possible D gene TRBD1, 6 bases. Per germline, CDR1 MGHRA and CDR2 YSYEKL. There are 13 residues in the CDR3. V lost 0 bases and J 12 bases, leaving 12 bases between the germline ends.

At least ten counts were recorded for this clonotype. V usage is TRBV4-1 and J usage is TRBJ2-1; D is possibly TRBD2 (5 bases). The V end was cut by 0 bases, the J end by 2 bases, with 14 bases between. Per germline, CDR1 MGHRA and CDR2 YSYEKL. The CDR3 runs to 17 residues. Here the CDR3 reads CASSQDLFGLAYNEQFF. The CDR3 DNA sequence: TGCGCCAGCAGCCAAGACCTCTTCGGACTCGCCTACAATGAGCAGTTCTTC.

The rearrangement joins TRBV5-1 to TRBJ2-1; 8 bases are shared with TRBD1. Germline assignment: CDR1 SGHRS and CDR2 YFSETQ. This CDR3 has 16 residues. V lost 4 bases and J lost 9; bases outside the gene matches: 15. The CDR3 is CASSHRGRGGQGEQFF. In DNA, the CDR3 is TGCGCCAGCAGCCACCGGGGTCGGGGCGGACAGGGTGAGCAGTTCTTC.

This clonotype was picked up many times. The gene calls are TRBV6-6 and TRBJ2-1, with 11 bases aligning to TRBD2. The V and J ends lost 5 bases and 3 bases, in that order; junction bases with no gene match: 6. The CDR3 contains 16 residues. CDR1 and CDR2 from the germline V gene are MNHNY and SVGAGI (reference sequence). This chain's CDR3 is CASSPRLAGNYNEQFF. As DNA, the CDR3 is TGTGCCAGCAGTCCGAGACTAGCGGGGAACTACAATGAGCAGTTCTTC.

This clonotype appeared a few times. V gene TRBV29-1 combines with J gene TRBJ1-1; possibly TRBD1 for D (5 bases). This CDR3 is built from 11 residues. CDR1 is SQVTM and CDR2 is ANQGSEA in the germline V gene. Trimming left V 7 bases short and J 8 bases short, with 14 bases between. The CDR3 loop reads CSARDPAEAFF. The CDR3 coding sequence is TGCAGCGCCCGGGACCCAGCGGAAGCTTTCTTT.

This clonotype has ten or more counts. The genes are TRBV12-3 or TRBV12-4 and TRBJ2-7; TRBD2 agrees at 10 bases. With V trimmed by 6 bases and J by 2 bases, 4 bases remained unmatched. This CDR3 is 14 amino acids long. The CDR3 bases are TGTGCCAGCAGGCCGAGCGGGGGGGCCTACGAGCAGTACTTC. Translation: CASRPSGGAYEQYF.

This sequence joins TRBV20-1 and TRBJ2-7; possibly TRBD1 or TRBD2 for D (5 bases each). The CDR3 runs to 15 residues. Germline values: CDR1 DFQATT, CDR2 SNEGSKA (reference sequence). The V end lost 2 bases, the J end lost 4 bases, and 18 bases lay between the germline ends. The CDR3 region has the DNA TGCAGTGCTAGAAAGGGGACCATCCCTGGGTACGAGCAGTACTTC. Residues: CSARKGTIPGYEQYF.

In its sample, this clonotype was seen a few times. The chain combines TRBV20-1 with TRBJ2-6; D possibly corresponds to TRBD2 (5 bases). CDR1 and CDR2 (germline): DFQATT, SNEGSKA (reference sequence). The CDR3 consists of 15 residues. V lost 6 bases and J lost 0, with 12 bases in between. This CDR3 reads CSAEDGTSGANVLTF. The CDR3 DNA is TGCAGTGCGGAGGACGGTACCTCTGGGGCCAACGTCCTGACTTTC.

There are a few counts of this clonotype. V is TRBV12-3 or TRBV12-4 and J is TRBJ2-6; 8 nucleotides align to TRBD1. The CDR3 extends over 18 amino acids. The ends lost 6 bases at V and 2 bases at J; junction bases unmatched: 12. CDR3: CASSPPGGLVPGANVLTF. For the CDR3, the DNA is TGTGCCAGCAGCCCGCCAGGGGGCCTTGTCCCTGGGGCCAACGTCCTGACTTTC.

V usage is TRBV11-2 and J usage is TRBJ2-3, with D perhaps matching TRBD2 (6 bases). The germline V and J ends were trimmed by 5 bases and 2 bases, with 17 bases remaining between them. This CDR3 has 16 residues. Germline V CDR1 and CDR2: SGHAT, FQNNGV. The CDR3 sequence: CASSPSHGLFTDTQYF. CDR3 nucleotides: TGTGCCAGCAGCCCCTCCCACGGACTATTCACAGATACGCAGTATTTT. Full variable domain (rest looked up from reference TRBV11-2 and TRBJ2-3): EAGVAQSPRYKIIEKRQSVAFWCNPISGHATLYWYQQILGQGPKLLIQFQNNGVVDDSQLPKDRFSAERLKGVDSTLKIQPAKLEDSAVYLCASSPSHGLFTDTQYFGPGTRLTVL.

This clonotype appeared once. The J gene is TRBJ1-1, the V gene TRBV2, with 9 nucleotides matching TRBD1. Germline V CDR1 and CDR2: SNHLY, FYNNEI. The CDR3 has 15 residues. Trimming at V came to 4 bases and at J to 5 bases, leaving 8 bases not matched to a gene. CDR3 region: CASSGDRVRRTEAFF. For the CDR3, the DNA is TGTGCCAGCAGTGGGGACAGGGTCCGAAGAACTGAAGCTTTCTTT.

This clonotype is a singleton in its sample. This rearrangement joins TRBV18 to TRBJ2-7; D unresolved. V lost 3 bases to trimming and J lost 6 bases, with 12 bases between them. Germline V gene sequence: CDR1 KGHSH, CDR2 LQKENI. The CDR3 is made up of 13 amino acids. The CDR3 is CASSPGIYGEQYF. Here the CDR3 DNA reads TGTGCCAGCTCACCGGGGATTTACGGCGAGCAGTACTTC.

In nucleotides, the CDR3 is TGTGCCAGCAGCTCCGACAGGGGGCAAGATACGCAGTATTTT. Translated, it gives CASSSDRGQDTQYF. The chain couples TRBV7-2 to TRBJ2-3; 10 bases align to TRBD1. The CDR3 sequence is 14 residues long. V shed 4 bases and J 5 bases; nucleotides not matched to a gene: 3. Germline CDR1 SGHTA, CDR2 FQGNSA.

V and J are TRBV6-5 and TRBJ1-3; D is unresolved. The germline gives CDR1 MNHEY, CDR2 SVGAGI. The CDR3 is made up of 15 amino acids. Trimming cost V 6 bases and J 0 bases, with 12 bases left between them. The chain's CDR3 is CASRPGLNSGNTIYF. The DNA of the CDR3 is TGTGCCAGCAGGCCTGGACTCAACTCTGGAAACACCATATATTTT.

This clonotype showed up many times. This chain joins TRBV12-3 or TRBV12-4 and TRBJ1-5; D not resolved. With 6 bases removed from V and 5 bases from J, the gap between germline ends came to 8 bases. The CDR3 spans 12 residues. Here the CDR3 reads CASSLADQPQHF. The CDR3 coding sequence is TGTGCCAGCAGCCTTGCAGATCAGCCCCAGCATTTT.

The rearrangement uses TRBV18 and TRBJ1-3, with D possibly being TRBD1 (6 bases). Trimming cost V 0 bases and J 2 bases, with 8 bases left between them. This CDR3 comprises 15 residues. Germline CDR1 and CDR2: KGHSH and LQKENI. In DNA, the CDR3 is TGTGCCAGCTCACCACCAGGGGGACCTGGAAACACCATATATTTT. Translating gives CASSPPGGPGNTIYF.

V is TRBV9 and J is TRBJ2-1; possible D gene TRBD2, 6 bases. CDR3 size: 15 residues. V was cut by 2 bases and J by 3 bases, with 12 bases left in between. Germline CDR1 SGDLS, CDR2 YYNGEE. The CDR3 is CASSVLSGGYNEQFF. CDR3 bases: TGTGCCAGCAGCGTGCTTAGCGGAGGCTACAATGAGCAGTTCTTC.

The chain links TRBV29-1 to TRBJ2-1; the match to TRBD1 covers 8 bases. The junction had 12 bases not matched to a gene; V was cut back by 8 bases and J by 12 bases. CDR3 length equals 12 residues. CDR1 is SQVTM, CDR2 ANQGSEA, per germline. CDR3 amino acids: CSTGQGGMGQFF. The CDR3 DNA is TGCAGCACCGGACAGGGTGGGATGGGGCAGTTCTTC.

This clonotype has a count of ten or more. The CDR3 nucleotides are TGTGCCAGCAGCCCCGGACAGCGGCAGAACACTGAAGCTTTCTTT. Its translation: CASSPGQRQNTEAFF. The gene calls are TRBV3-1 and TRBJ1-1; maybe TRBD1 (6 bases). Per germline, CDR1 LGHDT and CDR2 YNNKEL (reference sequence). The CDR3 contains 15 residues. Trimming pared 4 bases from V and 1 base from J, leaving 13 bases between.

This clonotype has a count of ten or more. Written as DNA, the CDR3 is TGCAGTGCTAGAGCTTCGCTCGGATACACAGATACGCAGTATTTT. It yields the protein CSARASLGYTDTQYF. The V gene is TRBV20-1, the J gene TRBJ2-3; no reliable D call. The germline V gene has CDR1 DFQATT and CDR2 SNEGSKA (reference sequence). The CDR3 consists of 15 residues. Trimming cost V 1 base and J 2 bases, with 13 bases left between them.

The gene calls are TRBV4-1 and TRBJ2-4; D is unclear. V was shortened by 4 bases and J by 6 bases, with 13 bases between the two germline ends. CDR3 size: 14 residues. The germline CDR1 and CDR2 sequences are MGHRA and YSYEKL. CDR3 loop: CASSPTPRANIQYF. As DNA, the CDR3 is TGCGCCAGCAGCCCTACACCAAGGGCAAACATTCAGTACTTC.

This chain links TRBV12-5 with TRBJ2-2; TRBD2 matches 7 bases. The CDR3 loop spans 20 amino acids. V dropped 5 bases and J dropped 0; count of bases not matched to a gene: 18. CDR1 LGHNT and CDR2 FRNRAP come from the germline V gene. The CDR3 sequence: CASGNRPLAQLTANTGELFF. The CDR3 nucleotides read TGTGCTAGTGGTAACCGCCCACTAGCGCAACTAACCGCGAACACCGGGGAGCTGTTTTTT.